This is a list of T cell receptor beta chains from one sample in a study of identical twins. In TCRdb, the 5' RACE reads were re-called with MiXCR into one record per CDR3 protein. The table records around 1.7 million distinct CDR3 sequences, roughly 35% of them present only once. What was sequenced was cord blood. These receptors came from a newborn girl in good health. The CDR3 runs from the conserved cysteine through the conserved F or W. Fields, in order: CDR3 DNA, CDR3 protein, J gene, D gene, clone size, V gene. A D gene is named only where the DNA matches it firmly. Only some rows state a clone size, as once, few, many or a class for expanded clones.

TGTGCCAGCAGTCAGAGAACCTCAATGAACACTGAAGCTTTCTTT,CASSQRTSMNTEAFF,TRBJ1-1,NA,NA,TRBV6-2/TRBV6-3
TGTGCCAGCAGTTTCCCCAGGGCCTATGGCTACACCTTC,CASSFPRAYGYTF,TRBJ1-2,NA,NA,TRBV7-9
TGTGCCAGCACCAAGACAGGGTTCACTGAAGCTTTCTTT,CASTKTGFTEAFF,TRBJ1-1,TRBD1,NA,TRBV6-2/TRBV6-3
TGCAGTGCTGGAGGGACTCCAACTAATGAAAAACTGTTTTTT,CSAGGTPTNEKLFF,TRBJ1-4,NA,NA,TRBV20-1
TGTGCTAGCAGCCCAAGCCTAGGCTCAGGCACAGATACGCAGTATTTT,CASSPSLGSGTDTQYF,TRBJ2-3,NA,few,TRBV7-7
TGTGCCAGCAGCCTAGGCGACAGGGGAAGAGGCTACGAGCAGTACTTC,CASSLGDRGRGYEQYF,TRBJ2-7,TRBD1,NA,TRBV7-8
TGTGCCAGCAGTTACGACACCACAGATACGCAGTATTTT,CASSYDTTDTQYF,TRBJ2-3,NA,many,TRBV6-5
TGTGCCAGCAGCTTAGTTGGGACAGGGGCCCTGACTAAGTCCCGCTATGGAGGCTACACCTTC,CASSLVGTGALTKSRYGGYTF,TRBJ1-2,TRBD1,few,TRBV11-1
TGTGCCAGCAGTGAATTAAGGACCCTCGGGGAGCTGTTTTTT,CASSELRTLGELFF,TRBJ2-2,NA,NA,TRBV6-1
TGTGCCAGCAGCGTAGGGGCGGCTAACTATGGCTACACCTTC,CASSVGAANYGYTF,TRBJ1-2,NA,NA,TRBV9
TGTGCCAGCAGTGAAAAGCCGGGACTAGCGGGTAGGGTGAAAGATACGCAGTATTTT,CASSEKPGLAGRVKDTQYF,TRBJ2-3,TRBD2,NA,TRBV6-1
TGTGCCAGCAGTGAATGGGGCAATCAGCCCCAGCATTTT,CASSEWGNQPQHF,TRBJ1-5,NA,many,TRBV25-1
TGTGCCAGCAGCGGCCTGACTAGATACGAGACAGGGGAGGACACTGAAGCTTTCTTT,CASSGLTRYETGEDTEAFF,TRBJ1-1,TRBD1,NA,TRBV9
TGTGCCAGCAGTCCAGCGGGACAGGGGAGAAGGGAGCAGTACTTC,CASSPAGQGRREQYF,TRBJ2-4,TRBD1,NA,TRBV12-3/TRBV12-4
TGTGCCAGCAGCTTAGGGGTACCCAAATCCTACGAGCAGTACTTC,CASSLGVPKSYEQYF,TRBJ2-7,NA,NA,TRBV7-2
TGCAGTGCTAGGGGGGTACTTGGCCAGGAGACCCAGTACTTC,CSARGVLGQETQYF,TRBJ2-5,NA,once,TRBV20-1
TGCAGTGCTAGAGCCCCTCTAGACAGGGCGGGTTACGAGCAGTACTTC,CSARAPLDRAGYEQYF,TRBJ2-7,TRBD1,NA,TRBV20-1
TGCAGTGCTAGTCCCCAGACTAGCGGGGGGGCGAACATTCAGTACTTC,CSASPQTSGGANIQYF,TRBJ2-4,TRBD2,NA,TRBV20-1
TGTGCCAGCTCCTTCACCCTCCACTTT,CASSFTLHF,TRBJ1-6,NA,NA,TRBV28
TGTGCCAGCAGTTTTCGGGCGGGGGGGATGTACAATGAGCAGTTCTTC,CASSFRAGGMYNEQFF,TRBJ2-1,TRBD2,few,TRBV12-3/TRBV12-4
TGTGCCAGCAGCTCGCGACTAGCGGGGGGGATCGCAGATACGCAGTATTTT,CASSSRLAGGIADTQYF,TRBJ2-3,TRBD2,NA,TRBV7-9
TGCAGTGCTAGAGTAACCAATTCACCCCTCCACTTT,CSARVTNSPLHF,TRBJ1-6,NA,NA,TRBV20-1
TGCGCCAGCAGCTTGTCGTCTACCTATGGCTACACCTTC,CASSLSSTYGYTF,TRBJ1-2,NA,many,TRBV5-1
TGTGCCAGCAGTGAACAGAAGAGGGGCAATCAGCCCCAGCATTTT,CASSEQKRGNQPQHF,TRBJ1-5,NA,once,TRBV28
TGCGCCAGCGACCCGGGACAGGGAGAGCAGTTCTTC,CASDPGQGEQFF,TRBJ2-1,TRBD1,NA,TRBV5-1
TGCAGTGCTAGAGATTTATCCCCCCTCCACCTGGGGCCCCAGCATTTT,CSARDLSPLHLGPQHF,TRBJ1-5,NA,NA,TRBV20-1
TGTGCCAGCAGCTTTTTTGGGGAGCCCTACGAGCAGTACTTC,CASSFFGEPYEQYF,TRBJ2-7,NA,NA,TRBV7-9
TGTGCCAGCAGCCCCATTAGCGGGGCTTACAATGAGCAGTTCTTC,CASSPISGAYNEQFF,TRBJ2-1,TRBD2,few,TRBV12-3/TRBV12-4
TGTGCCGGCAGCTACAGCCCCGGGACTAGCGGGTGCAATGAGCAGTTCTTC,CAGSYSPGTSGCNEQFF,TRBJ2-1,TRBD2,NA,TRBV13
TGTGCCAGCAGTGAAGCGGGGGACAGAGTTAATTCACCCCTCCACTTT,CASSEAGDRVNSPLHF,TRBJ1-6,TRBD1,NA,TRBV6-1
TGTGCCAGCAGTCTACAGGGGATTGACTACAATGAGCAGTTCTTC,CASSLQGIDYNEQFF,TRBJ2-1,TRBD1,NA,TRBV12-3/TRBV12-4
TGTGCCATCAGTGAGGCGAGGGACAGACAAGAGACCCAGTACTTC,CAISEARDRQETQYF,TRBJ2-5,TRBD1,few,TRBV10-3
TGTGCCAGCAGTGATTCCCCAAAAGGGTCAGATACGCAGTATTTT,CASSDSPKGSDTQYF,TRBJ2-3,NA,few,TRBV2
TGTGCCAGCAGCTTAGAGGGGTCCTCTTTCAATGAGCAGTTCTTC,CASSLEGSSFNEQFF,TRBJ2-1,NA,few,TRBV11-2
TGTGCCAGCAGTTTAGCACAGGGAGGACTGTTTTTT,CASSLAQGGLFF,TRBJ1-4,NA,NA,TRBV28
TGTGCCAGCAGTTTGTTGGCGCAGAACAATGAGCAGTACTTC,CASSLLAQNNEQYF,TRBJ2-7,NA,NA,TRBV28
TGTGCCAGCAGGGTGACTCGGTACAATGAGCAGTTCTTC,CASRVTRYNEQFF,TRBJ2-1,NA,few,TRBV6-1
TGTGCCAGCAGCCGAACTCGGGACAGTGTAAACTCTGGGGCCAACGTCCTGACTTTC,CASSRTRDSVNSGANVLTF,TRBJ2-6,TRBD1,few,TRBV12-3/TRBV12-4
TGTGCCAGCAGTTCCCGTATGAACACTGAAGCTTTCTTT,CASSSRMNTEAFF,TRBJ1-1,NA,many,TRBV6-2/TRBV6-3
TGCGCCAGCAGCTTGGCGGAACAGGGGGCAGATACGCAGTATTTT,CASSLAEQGADTQYF,TRBJ2-3,TRBD1,NA,TRBV5-1
TGTGCCAGTGAAGGATCTAGCGGGGACCAGTTTCAGCAGTTCTTC,CASEGSSGDQFQQFF,TRBJ2-1,TRBD2,few,TRBV2
TGCGCCAGCAGCAAGACATCAATCACCTACGAGCAGTACTTC,CASSKTSITYEQYF,TRBJ2-7,NA,NA,TRBV5-1
TGTGCCAGCAGCCACGGCAGCATCAATTCACCCCTCCACTTT,CASSHGSINSPLHF,TRBJ1-6,NA,few,TRBV3-1
TGTAGTGCTAGGTATAGCGGGAGAGGCTACAATGAGCAGTTCTTC,CSARYSGRGYNEQFF,TRBJ2-1,TRBD2,few,TRBV20-1
TGTGCCAGCAGTCTCCAGCTCGGTGAGCAGTTCTTC,CASSLQLGEQFF,TRBJ2-1,NA,few,TRBV12-3/TRBV12-4
TGTGCCATCAGAATAGGGGTTTTCGGCTATGGCTACACCTTC,CAIRIGVFGYGYTF,TRBJ1-2,NA,many,TRBV10-3
TGCAGTGCTAGACCGGACGGATTCTATGGCTACACCTTC,CSARPDGFYGYTF,TRBJ1-2,NA,few,TRBV20-1
TGCAGTGCTAGAAGTGGGCAGGGGAACAATGAGCAGTACTTC,CSARSGQGNNEQYF,TRBJ2-5,NA,few,TRBV20-1
TGCAGTGCTACCGCTAGCGGGGTAAATGAGCAGTTCTTC,CSATASGVNEQFF,TRBJ2-1,TRBD2,NA,TRBV20-1
TGTGCCAGCAGTTTATTGACCTCAGCGGGGATATACAATGGGCAGTTCTTC,CASSLLTSAGIYNGQFF,TRBJ2-1,TRBD2,NA,TRBV28